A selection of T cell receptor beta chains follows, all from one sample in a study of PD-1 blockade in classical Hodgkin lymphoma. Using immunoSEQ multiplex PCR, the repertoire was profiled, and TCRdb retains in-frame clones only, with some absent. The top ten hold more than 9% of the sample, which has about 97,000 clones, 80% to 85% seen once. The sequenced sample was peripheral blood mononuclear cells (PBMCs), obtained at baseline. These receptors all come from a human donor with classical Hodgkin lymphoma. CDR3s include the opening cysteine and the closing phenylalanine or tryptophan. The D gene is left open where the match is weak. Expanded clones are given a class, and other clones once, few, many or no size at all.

CDR3: CAISERQLNSNQPQHF
DNA: TGTGCCATCAGTGAGAGGCAGCTAAATAGCAATCAGCCCCAGCATTTT
J: TRBJ1-5
V: TRBV10-3
size: -
D: -

CDR3: CASSTTGGPAGEKLFF
DNA: TGTGCCAGCAGCACGACAGGGGGCCCAGCCGGTGAAAAACTGTTTTTT
J: TRBJ1-4
V: TRBV5-6
size: -
D: TRBD1

CDR3: CASSLGLGQGRADTQYF
DNA: TGTGCCAGCAGCTTAGGGTTAGGACAGGGAAGAGCGGATACGCAGTATTTT
J: TRBJ2-3
V: TRBV13
size: -
D: TRBD1

CDR3: CASSLVGIWATTEAFF
DNA: TGTGCCAGCAGCTTAGTAGGGATTTGGGCGACCACTGAAGCTTTCTTT
J: TRBJ1-1
V: TRBV7-8
size: -
D: -

CDR3: CASSIDRPNTGELFF
DNA: TGCGCCAGCAGCATCGACAGGCCAAACACCGGGGAGCTGTTTTTT
J: TRBJ2-2
V: TRBV5-1
size: -
D: -

CDR3: CASSLNLGSWYEQYF
DNA: TGCGCCAGCAGCTTGAATTTGGGTAGCTGGTACGAGCAGTACTTC
J: TRBJ2-7
V: TRBV5-1
size: -
D: -

CDR3: CASSAADTQYF
DNA: TGTGCCAGCAGCGCCGCCGATACGCAGTATTTT
J: TRBJ2-3
V: TRBV7-6
size: -
D: -

CDR3: CASLWGPSSSGANVLTF
DNA: TGTGCCAGCCTATGGGGACCGAGCAGCTCTGGGGCCAACGTCCTGACTTTC
J: TRBJ2-6
V: TRBV5-5
size: -
D: -

CDR3: CASTVLGSGYNEQFF
DNA: TGTGCCAGCACCGTCTTAGGAAGCGGCTACAATGAGCAGTTCTTC
J: TRBJ2-1
V: TRBV5-6
size: few
D: -

CDR3: CASSSPGAGNTIYF
DNA: TGTGCCAGCAGCTCACCTGGAGCTGGAAACACCATATATTTT
J: TRBJ1-3
V: TRBV7-9
size: -
D: -

CDR3: CASGLGLADTQYF
DNA: TGTGCTAGTGGTTTGGGGCTAGCAGATACGCAGTATTTT
J: TRBJ2-3
V: TRBV12-5
size: -
D: -